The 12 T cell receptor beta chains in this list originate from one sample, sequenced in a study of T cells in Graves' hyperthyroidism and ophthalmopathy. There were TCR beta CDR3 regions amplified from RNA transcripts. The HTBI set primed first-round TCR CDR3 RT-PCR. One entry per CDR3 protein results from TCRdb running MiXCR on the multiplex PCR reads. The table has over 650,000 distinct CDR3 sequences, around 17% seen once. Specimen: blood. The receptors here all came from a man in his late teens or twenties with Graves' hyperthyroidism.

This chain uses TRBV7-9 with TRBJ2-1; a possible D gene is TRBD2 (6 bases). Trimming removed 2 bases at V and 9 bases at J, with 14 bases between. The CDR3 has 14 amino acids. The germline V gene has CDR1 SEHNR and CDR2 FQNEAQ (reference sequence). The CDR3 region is CASSLTGRVIEQFF. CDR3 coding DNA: TGTGCCAGCAGCTTAACCGGGAGAGTGATTGAGCAGTTCTTC.

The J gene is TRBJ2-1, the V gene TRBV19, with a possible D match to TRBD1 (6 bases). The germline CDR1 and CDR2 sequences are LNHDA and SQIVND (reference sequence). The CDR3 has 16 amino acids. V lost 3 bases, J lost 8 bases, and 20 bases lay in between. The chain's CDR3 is CASSMWGIVNRDEQFF. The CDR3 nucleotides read TGTGCCAGTAGTATGTGGGGTATAGTTAACAGGGATGAGCAGTTCTTC.

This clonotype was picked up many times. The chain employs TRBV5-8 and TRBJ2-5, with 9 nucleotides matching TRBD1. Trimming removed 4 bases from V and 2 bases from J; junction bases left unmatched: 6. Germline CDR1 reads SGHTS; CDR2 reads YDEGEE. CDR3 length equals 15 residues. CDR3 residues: CASSRTGTGQETQYF. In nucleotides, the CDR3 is TGTGCCAGCAGCCGGACAGGGACAGGGCAAGAGACCCAGTACTTC.

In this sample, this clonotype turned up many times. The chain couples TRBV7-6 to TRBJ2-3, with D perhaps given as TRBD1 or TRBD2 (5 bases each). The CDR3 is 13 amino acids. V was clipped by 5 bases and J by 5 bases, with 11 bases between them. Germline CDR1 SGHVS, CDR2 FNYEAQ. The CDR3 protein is CASSNPGLDTQYF. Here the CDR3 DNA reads TGTGCCAGCAGCAACCCGGGGCTAGATACGCAGTATTTT.

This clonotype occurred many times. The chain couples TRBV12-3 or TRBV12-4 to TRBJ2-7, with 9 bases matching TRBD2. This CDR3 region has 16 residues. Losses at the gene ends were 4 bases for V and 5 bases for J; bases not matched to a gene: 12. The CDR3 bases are TGTGCCAGCAGTTCCCCGTATCTAGCGGGAATCCACGAGCAGTACTTC. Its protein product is CASSSPYLAGIHEQYF.

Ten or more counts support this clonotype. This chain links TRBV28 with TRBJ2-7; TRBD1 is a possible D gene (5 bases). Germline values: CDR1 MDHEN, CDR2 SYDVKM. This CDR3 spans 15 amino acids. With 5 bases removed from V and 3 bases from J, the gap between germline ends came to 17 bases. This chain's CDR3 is CASSPTRQLLYEQYF. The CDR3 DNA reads TGTGCCAGCAGTCCAACCCGACAGCTCCTCTACGAGCAGTACTTC.

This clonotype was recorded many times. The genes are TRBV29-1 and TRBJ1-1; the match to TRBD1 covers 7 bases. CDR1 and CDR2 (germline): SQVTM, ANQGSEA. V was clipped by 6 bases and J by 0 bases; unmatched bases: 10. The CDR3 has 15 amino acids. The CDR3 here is CSVLPRDRMNTEAFF. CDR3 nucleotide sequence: TGCAGCGTCTTGCCTAGGGACAGAATGAACACTGAAGCTTTCTTT.

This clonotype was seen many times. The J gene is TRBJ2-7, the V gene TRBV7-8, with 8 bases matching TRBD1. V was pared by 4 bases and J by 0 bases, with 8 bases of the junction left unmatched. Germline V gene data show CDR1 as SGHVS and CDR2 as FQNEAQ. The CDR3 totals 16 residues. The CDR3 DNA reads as TGTGCCAGCAGCTGGAAGACAGGGGTAAGCTCCTACGAGCAGTACTTC. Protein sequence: CASSWKTGVSSYEQYF.

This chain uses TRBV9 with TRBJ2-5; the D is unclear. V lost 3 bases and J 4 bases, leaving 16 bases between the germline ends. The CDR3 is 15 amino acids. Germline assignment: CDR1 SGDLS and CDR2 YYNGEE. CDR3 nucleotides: TGTGCCAGCAGCGCCAGTCCCTTGAATCGAGAGACCCAGTACTTC. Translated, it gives CASSASPLNRETQYF.

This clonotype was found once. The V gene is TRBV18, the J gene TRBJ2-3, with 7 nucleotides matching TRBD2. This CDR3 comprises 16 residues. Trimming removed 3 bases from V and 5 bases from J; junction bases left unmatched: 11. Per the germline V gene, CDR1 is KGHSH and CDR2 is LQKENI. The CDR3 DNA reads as TGTGCCAGCTCACCGCCGAGAGCGGGGTCCCAAGATACGCAGTATTTT. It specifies CASSPPRAGSQDTQYF.

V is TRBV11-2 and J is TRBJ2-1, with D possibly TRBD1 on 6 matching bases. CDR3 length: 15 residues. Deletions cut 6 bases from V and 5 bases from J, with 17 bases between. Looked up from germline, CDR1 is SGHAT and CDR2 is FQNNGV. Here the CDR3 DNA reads TGTGCCAGCAGTCAAGGGGGAAACCGGCACAATGAGCAGTTCTTC. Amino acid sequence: CASSQGGNRHNEQFF.

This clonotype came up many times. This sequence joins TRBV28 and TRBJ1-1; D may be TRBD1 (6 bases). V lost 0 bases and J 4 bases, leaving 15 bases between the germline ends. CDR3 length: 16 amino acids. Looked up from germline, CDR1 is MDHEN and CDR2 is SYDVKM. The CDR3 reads CASSLWGASLGTEAFF. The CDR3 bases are TGTGCCAGCAGTTTATGGGGGGCGAGTTTGGGCACTGAAGCTTTCTTT.